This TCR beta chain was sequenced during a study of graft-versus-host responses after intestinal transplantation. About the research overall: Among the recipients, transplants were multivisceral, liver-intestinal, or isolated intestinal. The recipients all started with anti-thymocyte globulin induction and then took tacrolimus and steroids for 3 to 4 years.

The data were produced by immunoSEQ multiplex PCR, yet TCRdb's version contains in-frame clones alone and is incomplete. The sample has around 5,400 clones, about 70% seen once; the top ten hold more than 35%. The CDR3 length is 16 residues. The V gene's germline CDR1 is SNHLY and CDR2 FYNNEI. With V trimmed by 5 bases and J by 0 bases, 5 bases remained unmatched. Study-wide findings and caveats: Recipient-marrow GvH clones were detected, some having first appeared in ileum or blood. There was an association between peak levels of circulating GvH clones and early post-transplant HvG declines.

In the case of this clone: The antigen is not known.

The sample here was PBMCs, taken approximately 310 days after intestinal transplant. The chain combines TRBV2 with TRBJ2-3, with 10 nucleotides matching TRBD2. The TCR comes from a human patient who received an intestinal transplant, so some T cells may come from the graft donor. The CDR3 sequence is CASSPGLAASTDTQYF. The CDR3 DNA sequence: TGTGCCAGCAGTCCTGGACTAGCGGCTAGCACAGATACGCAGTATTTT.